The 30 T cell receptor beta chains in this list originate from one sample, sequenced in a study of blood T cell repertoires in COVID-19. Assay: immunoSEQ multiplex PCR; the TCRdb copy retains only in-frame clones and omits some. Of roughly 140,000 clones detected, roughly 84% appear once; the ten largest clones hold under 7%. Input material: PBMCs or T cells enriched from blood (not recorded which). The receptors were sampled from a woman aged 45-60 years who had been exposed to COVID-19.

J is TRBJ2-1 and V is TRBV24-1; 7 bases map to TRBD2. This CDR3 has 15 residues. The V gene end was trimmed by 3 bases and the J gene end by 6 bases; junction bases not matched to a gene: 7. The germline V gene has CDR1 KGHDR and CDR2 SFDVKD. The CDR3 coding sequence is TGTGCCACCAGTGATCCACTAGCGCCCTCCAATGAGCAGTTCTTC. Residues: CATSDPLAPSNEQFF.

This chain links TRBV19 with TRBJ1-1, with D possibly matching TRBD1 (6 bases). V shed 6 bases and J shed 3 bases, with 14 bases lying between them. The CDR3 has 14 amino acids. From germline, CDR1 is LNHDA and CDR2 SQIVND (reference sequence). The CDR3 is CASSQTGTYTEAFF. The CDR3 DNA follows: TGTGCCAGTAGCCAAACAGGGACCTACACTGAAGCTTTCTTT.

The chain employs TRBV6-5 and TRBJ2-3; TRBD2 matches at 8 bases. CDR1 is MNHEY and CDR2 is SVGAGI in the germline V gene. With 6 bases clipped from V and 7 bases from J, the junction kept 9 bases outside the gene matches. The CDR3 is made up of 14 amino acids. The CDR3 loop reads CASSRSGEANTQYF. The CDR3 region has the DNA TGTGCCAGCAGCCGTAGCGGGGAGGCAAATACGCAGTATTTT.

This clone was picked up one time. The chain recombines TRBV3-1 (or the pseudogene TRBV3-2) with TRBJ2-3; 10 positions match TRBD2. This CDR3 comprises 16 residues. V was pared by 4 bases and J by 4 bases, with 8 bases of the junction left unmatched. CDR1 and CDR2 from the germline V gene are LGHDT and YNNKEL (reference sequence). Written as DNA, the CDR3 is TGTGCCAGCAGCCTCCGTAGCGGGGGGATCGCAGATACGCAGTATTTT. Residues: CASSLRSGGIADTQYF.

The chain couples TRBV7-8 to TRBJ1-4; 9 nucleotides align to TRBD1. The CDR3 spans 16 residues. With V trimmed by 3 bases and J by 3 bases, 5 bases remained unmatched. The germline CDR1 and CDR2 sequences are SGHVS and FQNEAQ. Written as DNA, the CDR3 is TGTGCCAGCAGCTTGGGACAGGGAGGGGCTAATGAAAAACTGTTTTTT. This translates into CASSLGQGGANEKLFF.

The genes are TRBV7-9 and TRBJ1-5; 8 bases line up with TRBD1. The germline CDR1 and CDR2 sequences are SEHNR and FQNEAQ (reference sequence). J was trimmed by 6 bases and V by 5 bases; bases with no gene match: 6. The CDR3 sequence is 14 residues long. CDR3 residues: CASSPGGGIQPQHF. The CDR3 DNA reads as TGTGCCAGCAGCCCAGGGGGCGGAATTCAGCCCCAGCATTTT.

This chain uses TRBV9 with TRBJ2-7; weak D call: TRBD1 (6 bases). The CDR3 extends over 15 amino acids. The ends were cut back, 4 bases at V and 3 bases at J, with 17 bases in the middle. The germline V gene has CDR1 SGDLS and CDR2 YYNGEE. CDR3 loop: CASSPDPRGNYEQYF. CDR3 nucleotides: TGTGCCAGCAGCCCCGATCCAAGGGGGAACTACGAGCAGTACTTC.

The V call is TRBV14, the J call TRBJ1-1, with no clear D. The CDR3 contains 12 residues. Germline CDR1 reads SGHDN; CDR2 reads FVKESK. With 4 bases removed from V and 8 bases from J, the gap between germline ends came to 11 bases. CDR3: CASSLSRREAFF. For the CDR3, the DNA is TGTGCCAGCAGCCTTTCACGGAGGGAAGCTTTCTTT. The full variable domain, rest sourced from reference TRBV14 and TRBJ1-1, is EAGVTQFPSHSVIEKGQTVTLRCDPISGHDNLYWYRRVMGKEIKFLLHFVKESKQDESGMPNNRFLAERTGGTYSTLKVQPAELEDSGVYFCASSLSRREAFFGQGTRLTVV.

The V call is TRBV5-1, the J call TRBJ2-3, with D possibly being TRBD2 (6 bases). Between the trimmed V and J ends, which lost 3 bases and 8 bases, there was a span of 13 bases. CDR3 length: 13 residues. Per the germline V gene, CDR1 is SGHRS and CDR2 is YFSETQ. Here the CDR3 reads CASSSLLAGTQYF. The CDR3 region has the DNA TGCGCCAGCAGCTCCCTACTAGCAGGTACGCAGTATTTT.

The CDR3 loop is CASSPAGLGHSNEQFF. The CDR3, as DNA: TGTGCCAGCAGCCCGGCGGGCTTGGGACACAGCAATGAGCAGTTCTTC. This chain links TRBV9 with TRBJ2-1, with D perhaps matching TRBD1 (6 bases). CDR1 and CDR2 from the germline V gene are SGDLS and YYNGEE. The CDR3 is made up of 16 amino acids. V lost 4 bases to trimming and J lost 6 bases, with 20 bases between them.

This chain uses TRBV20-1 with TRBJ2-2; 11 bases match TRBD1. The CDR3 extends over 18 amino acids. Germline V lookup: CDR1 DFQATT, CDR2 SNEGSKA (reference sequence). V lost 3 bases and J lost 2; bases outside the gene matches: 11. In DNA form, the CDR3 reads TGCAGTGCTAGTCGGACAGGGGGCGGCTTAAGCAACACCGGGGAGCTGTTTTTT. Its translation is CSASRTGGGLSNTGELFF.

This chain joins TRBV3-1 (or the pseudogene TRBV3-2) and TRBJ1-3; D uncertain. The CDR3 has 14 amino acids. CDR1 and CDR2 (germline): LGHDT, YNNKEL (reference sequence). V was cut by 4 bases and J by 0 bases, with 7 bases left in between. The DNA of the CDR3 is TGTGCCAGCAGCCCGAGTGGCTCTGGAAACACCATATATTTT. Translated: CASSPSGSGNTIYF.

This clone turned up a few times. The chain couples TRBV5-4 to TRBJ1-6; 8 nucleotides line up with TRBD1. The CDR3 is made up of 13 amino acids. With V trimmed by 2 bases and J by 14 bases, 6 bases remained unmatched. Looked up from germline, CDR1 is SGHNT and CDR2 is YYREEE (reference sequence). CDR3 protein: CASSLPDRASLHF. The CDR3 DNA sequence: TGTGCCAGCAGCTTACCGGACAGGGCATCCCTCCACTTT.

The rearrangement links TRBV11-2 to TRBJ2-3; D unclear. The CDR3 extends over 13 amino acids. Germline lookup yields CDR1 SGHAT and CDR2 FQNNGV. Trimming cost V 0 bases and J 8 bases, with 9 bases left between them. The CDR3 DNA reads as TGTGCCAGCAGCTTAGACTCCAAACTTACGCAGTATTTT. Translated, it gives CASSLDSKLTQYF.

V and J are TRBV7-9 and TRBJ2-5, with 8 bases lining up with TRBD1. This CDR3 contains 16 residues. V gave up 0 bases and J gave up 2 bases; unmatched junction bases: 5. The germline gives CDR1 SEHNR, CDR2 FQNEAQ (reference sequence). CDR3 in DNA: TGTGCCAGCAGCTTAGCATTACAGGGGGTTCAAGAGACCCAGTACTTC. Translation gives CASSLALQGVQETQYF. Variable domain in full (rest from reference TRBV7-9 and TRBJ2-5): DTGVSQNPRHKITKRGQNVTFRCDPISEHNRLYWYRQTLGQGPEFLTYFQNEAQLEKSRLLSDRFSAERPKGSFSTLEIQRTEQGDSAMYLCASSLALQGVQETQYFGPGTRLLVL.

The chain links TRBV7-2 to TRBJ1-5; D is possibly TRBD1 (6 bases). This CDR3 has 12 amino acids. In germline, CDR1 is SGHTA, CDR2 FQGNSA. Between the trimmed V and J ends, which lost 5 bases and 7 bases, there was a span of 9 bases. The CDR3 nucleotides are TGTGCCAGCAGCCGTGACAGGCAGCCCCAGCATTTT. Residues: CASSRDRQPQHF.

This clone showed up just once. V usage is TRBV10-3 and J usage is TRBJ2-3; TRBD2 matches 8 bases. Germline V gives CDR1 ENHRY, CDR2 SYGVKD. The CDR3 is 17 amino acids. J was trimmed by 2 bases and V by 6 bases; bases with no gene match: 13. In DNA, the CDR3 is TGTGCCATCAGAACGCGTATGCTAGCGGGTAACACAGATACGCAGTATTTT. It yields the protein CAIRTRMLAGNTDTQYF.

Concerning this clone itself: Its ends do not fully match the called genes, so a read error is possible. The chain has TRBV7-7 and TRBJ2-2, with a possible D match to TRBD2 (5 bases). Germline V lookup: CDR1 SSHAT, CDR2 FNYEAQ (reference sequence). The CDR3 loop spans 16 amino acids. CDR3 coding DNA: TGTGCTAGCAGCTTCAGACCGGGATTCAACACCGGGGAGCTGTTTTTT. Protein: CASSFRPGFNTGELFF.

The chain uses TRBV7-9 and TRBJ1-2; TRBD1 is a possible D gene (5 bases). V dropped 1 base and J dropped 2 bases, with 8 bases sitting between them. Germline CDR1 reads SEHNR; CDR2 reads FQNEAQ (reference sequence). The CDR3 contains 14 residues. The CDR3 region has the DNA TGTGCCAGCAGCTTAGACAGGATAAACTATGGCTACACCTTC. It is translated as CASSLDRINYGYTF.

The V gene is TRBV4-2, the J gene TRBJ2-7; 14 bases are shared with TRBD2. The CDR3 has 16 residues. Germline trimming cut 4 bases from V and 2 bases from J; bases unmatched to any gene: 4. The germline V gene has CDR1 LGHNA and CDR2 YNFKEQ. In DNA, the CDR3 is TGTGCCAGCAGCCGAAGGGGACTAGCGGGGGCCTACGAGCAGTACTTC. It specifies CASSRRGLAGAYEQYF.

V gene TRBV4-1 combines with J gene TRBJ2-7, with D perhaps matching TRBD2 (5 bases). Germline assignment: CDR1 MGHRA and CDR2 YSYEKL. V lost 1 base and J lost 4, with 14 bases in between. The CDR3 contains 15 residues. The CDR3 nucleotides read TGCGCCAGCAGCCAAGGCAACACCGAGGGTTACGAGCAGTACTTC. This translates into CASSQGNTEGYEQYF.

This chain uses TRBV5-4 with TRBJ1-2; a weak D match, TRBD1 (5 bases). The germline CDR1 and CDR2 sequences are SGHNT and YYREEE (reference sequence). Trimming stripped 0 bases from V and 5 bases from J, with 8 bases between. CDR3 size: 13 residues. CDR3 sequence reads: CASSLGREYGYTF. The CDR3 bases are TGTGCCAGCAGCTTGGGCAGGGAATATGGCTACACCTTC.

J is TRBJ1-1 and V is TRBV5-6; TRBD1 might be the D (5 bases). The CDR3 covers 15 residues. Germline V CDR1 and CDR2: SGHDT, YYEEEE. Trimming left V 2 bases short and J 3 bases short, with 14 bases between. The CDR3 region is CASSFYRMGHTEAFF. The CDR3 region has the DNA TGTGCCAGCAGCTTCTACAGAATGGGGCACACTGAAGCTTTCTTT.

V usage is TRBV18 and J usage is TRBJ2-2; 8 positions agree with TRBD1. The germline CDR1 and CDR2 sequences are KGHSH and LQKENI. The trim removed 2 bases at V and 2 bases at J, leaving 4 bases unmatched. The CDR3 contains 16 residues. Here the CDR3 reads CASSPRTGLNTGELFF. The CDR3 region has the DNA TGTGCCAGCTCACCAAGGACAGGGCTAAACACCGGGGAGCTGTTTTTT.

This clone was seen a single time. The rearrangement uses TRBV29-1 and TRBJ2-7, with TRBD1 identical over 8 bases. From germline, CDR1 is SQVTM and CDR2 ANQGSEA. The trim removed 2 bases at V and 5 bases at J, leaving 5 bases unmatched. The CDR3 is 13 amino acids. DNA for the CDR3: TGCAGCGTTGAACCCAGGGGGCGTGACGAGCAGTACTTC. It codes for CSVEPRGRDEQYF.

The CDR3 DNA is TGTGCCAGCAGTTTAGGGGCAATAGAGGAGCTGTTTTTT. This codes for CASSLGAIEELFF. The rearrangement joins TRBV12-3 or TRBV12-4 to TRBJ2-2; D is unclear. This CDR3 is 13 amino acids long. V was clipped by 1 base and J by 10 bases, with 10 bases between them.

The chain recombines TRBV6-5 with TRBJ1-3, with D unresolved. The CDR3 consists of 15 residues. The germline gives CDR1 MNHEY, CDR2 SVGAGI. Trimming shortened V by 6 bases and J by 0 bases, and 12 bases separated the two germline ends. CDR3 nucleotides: TGTGCCAGCAGAGACGCAGGCCTCTCTGGAAACACCATATATTTT. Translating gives CASRDAGLSGNTIYF.

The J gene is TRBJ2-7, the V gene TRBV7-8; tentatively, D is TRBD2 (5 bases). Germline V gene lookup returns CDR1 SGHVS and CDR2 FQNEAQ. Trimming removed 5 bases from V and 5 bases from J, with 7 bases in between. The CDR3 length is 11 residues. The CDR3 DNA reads TGTGCCAGCAGCACCGGGGACGAGCAGTACTTC. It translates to CASSTGDEQYF.

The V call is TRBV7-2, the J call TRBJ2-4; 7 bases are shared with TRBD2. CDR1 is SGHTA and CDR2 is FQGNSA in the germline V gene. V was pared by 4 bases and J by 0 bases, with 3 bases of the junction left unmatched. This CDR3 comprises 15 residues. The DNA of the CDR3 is TGTGCCAGCAGCTCACGGGGGGTAGCCAAAAACATTCAGTACTTC. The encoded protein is CASSSRGVAKNIQYF. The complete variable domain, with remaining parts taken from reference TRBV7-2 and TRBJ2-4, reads GAGVSQSPSNKVTEKGKDVELRCDPISGHTALYWYRQSLGQGLEFLIYFQGNSAPDKSGLPSDRFSAERTGGSVSTLTIQRTQQEDSAVYLCASSSRGVAKNIQYFGAGTRLSVL.

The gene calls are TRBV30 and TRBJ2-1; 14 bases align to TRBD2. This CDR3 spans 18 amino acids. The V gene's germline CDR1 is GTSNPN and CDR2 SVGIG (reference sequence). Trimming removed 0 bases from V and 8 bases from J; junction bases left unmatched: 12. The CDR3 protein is CAWSVLLPGLAGVYEQFF. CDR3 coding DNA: TGTGCCTGGAGTGTACTCCTACCGGGACTAGCGGGGGTGTATGAGCAGTTCTTC.